The 7 T cell receptor beta chains presented below share a single source sample, sequenced in a study of blood T cell repertoires in COVID-19. Sequencing was performed with immunoSEQ multiplex PCR; in TCRdb, only in-frame clones are kept and a portion is missing. Of roughly 57,000 clones listed, more than 80% are singletons. The material sequenced was peripheral blood. The receptor set was obtained from a man older than 75 with acute or convalescent COVID-19.

As DNA, the CDR3 is TGTGCCACAATACAGGGGAATCAGCCCCAGCATTTT. It encodes CATIQGNQPQHF. The chain is built from TRBV28 and TRBJ1-5; TRBD1 matches at 7 bases. Germline trimming cut 10 bases from V and 4 bases from J; bases unmatched to any gene: 4. CDR1 and CDR2 (germline): MDHEN, SYDVKM. The CDR3 length is 12 residues.

This clone was observed a single time. The gene calls are TRBV5-6 and TRBJ2-3; D is possibly TRBD2 (5 bases). V was clipped by 3 bases and J by 1 base, with 6 bases between them. The CDR3 spans 13 residues. Germline assignment: CDR1 SGHDT and CDR2 YYEEEE. CDR3 DNA sequence: TGTGCCAGCAGCTGGACTGGCACAGATACGCAGTATTTT. Protein product: CASSWTGTDTQYF.

This clone was counted once. J is TRBJ1-1 and V is TRBV18; 8 bases fit TRBD1. Per germline, CDR1 KGHSH and CDR2 LQKENI. The V and J ends lost 5 bases and 2 bases, in that order; junction bases with no gene match: 4. CDR3 size: 14 residues. CDR3 coding DNA: TGTGCCAGCTCAGGACAGGGTATCAACACTGAAGCTTTCTTT. It specifies CASSGQGINTEAFF. The full variable domain, completed using reference TRBV18 and TRBJ1-1, is NAGVMQNPRHLVRRRGQEARLRCSPMKGHSHVYWYRQLPEEGLKFMVYLQKENIIDESGMPKERFSAEFPKEGPSILRIQQVVRGDSAAYFCASSGQGINTEAFFGQGTRLTVV.

This clone occurred once. The chain is built from TRBV28 and TRBJ1-1, with TRBD1 identical over 7 bases. There are 14 residues in the CDR3. The germline V gene encodes CDR1 MDHEN and CDR2 SYDVKM. The V and J ends lost 6 bases and 5 bases, in that order; junction bases with no gene match: 9. The CDR3 nucleotides read TGTGCCAGCAGCCCCTGGCAGGGGGTAACTGAAGCTTTCTTT. Protein sequence: CASSPWQGVTEAFF.

This clone was recorded once. This chain uses TRBV29-1 with TRBJ1-1; 10 bases are shared with TRBD1. Looked up from germline, CDR1 is SQVTM and CDR2 is ANQGSEA. This CDR3 comprises 14 residues. Trimming removed 7 bases from V and 5 bases from J; junction bases left unmatched: 10. CDR3 in amino acids: CSAGQGRSQTEAFF. The CDR3 region has the DNA TGCAGCGCGGGACAGGGGCGGTCACAGACTGAAGCTTTCTTT.

This clone came up a few times. V gene TRBV19 combines with J gene TRBJ1-6; 8 nucleotides match TRBD1. This CDR3 comprises 18 residues. CDR1 LNHDA and CDR2 SQIVND come from the germline V gene (reference sequence). V trimming: 10 bases; J trimming: 1 base; junction bases outside the gene matches: 15. CDR3 DNA: TGTGCCACCTCCTCCCGGGACAGGATACTTTCCTATAATTCACCCCTCCACTTT. Its translation: CATSSRDRILSYNSPLHF.

The chain has TRBV19 and TRBJ2-2; 11 bases map to TRBD1. V gave up 7 bases and J gave up 5 bases; unmatched junction bases: 9. Germline assignment: CDR1 LNHDA and CDR2 SQIVND (reference sequence). The CDR3 is made up of 16 amino acids. The CDR3 here is CASKVRGTGGTGELFF. For the CDR3, the DNA is TGTGCCAGTAAAGTGCGAGGGACAGGGGGAACCGGGGAGCTGTTTTTT. The full variable domain, rest sourced from reference TRBV19 and TRBJ2-2, is DGGITQSPKYLFRKEGQNVTLSCEQNLNHDAMYWYRQDPGQGLRLIYYSQIVNDFQKGDIAEGYSVSREKKESFPLTVTSAQKNPTAFYLCASKVRGTGGTGELFFGEGSRLTVL.